The sequence of this T cell receptor beta chain was determined in a study of brain T cells in children with intractable seizures. TCRdb's table, derived via immunoSEQ multiplex PCR, lists solely in-frame clones and lacks some. The sample has 300,000 to 400,000 clones; over 90% are singletons. Time point meaning: blood from clinic visit 5 months post-surgery; TSC patient then seizure free. Only cases whose brain tissue showed the highest T cell transcript signatures were sequenced. CDR3 length: 16 amino acids. The germline V gene has CDR1 SEHNR and CDR2 FQNEAQ (reference sequence). V lost 5 bases and J 2 bases, leaving 16 bases between the germline ends.

The chain uses TRBV7-9 and TRBJ2-1; the D is unclear. The sequence was collected from a boy in the first two years of life with tuberous sclerosis and intractable seizures. The sample here was peripheral blood, taken about 5 months after surgery. In DNA form, the CDR3 reads TGTGCCAGCAGCCCAAAATCCGTTCGCGCCTACAATGAGCAGTTCTTC. Protein: CASSPKSVRAYNEQFF.